The 10 T cell receptor gamma chains below all came from one sample that was sequenced in a study of intestinal T cells in coeliac disease. The TRG library came from 200 to 250 ng of biopsy DNA amplified with LymphoTrack primers. TCRdb re-analyzed the multiplex PCR reads via CATT. The sample includes roughly 400 gamma-chain clones, less than 70% seen only once; the top ten take approximately 30%. Each case's genomic DNA was extracted from ten roughly 4.5-µm formalin-fixed paraffin-embedded scrolls. Sequencing was performed on a duodenal biopsy. These receptors all stem from a human donor who served as a control with a normal duodenal biopsy, not a healthy volunteer.

This chain uses TRGV4 with TRGJP1. The CDR3 totals 13 residues. V lost 3 bases to trimming and J lost 14 bases; unmatched junction nucleotides: 12. CDR1 is EGSTGY and CDR2 is YDSYTSSV in the germline V gene. CDR3 in DNA: TGTGCCACCTGGGATCTCCCGGCTGGTTTCAAGATATTT. This gives the protein CATWDLPAGFKIF.

This clone has only a few counts. A junction end diverges from the germline sequence, so it may reflect a read error. This chain uses TRGV10 with TRGJ1 or TRGJ2. TRGV10 is marked as an open reading frame, function uncertain. This CDR3 is built from 12 residues. The CDR3 here is CAAWGVDYKKLF. Written as DNA, the CDR3 is TGTGCTGCGTGGGGGGTCGATTATAAGAAACTCTTT.

The V call is TRGV10, the J call TRGJP1. TRGV10 is noted as an ORF with a role that remains uncertain. V was clipped by 8 bases and J by 0 bases; unmatched bases: 10. The length of the CDR3 is 16 residues. The CDR3 DNA follows: TGTGCTGCGTGGGATAGCCTATATACCACTGGTTGGTTCAAGATATTT. Translated, it gives CAAWDSLYTTGWFKIF.

This sequence joins TRGV3 and TRGJ1 or TRGJ2. CDR3 length: 14 amino acids. The germline CDR1 and CDR2 sequences are VTNTFY and YDVSTARD (reference sequence). With 8 bases clipped from V and 2 bases from J, the junction kept 12 bases outside the gene matches. The CDR3 here is CATLGQFDYYKKLF. CDR3 coding DNA: TGTGCCACCTTGGGACAGTTTGATTATTATAAGAAACTCTTT.

J is TRGJ1 or TRGJ2 and V is TRGV5. The CDR3 has 11 amino acids. The V gene's germline CDR1 is VINAFY and CDR2 YDVSNSKD. Trimming cost V 11 bases and J 5 bases; bases outside gene matches: 9. CDR3 amino acids: CANLVNYKKLF. The CDR3 bases are TGTGCCAACCTGGTAAATTATAAGAAACTCTTT.

The chain's CDR3 is CACWIRPTWRYYYKKLF. The DNA for the CDR3 is TGTGCCTGCTGGATTAGGCCCACGTGGCGTTATTATTATAAGAAACTCTTT. The chain joins TRGV11 to TRGJ1 or TRGJ2. TRGV11 is an open reading frame, and its role is uncertain. This CDR3 has 17 amino acids. V lost 2 bases, J lost 2 bases, and 12 bases stayed unmatched.

As regards this clone: A clone one base away is much larger, so this may be a read error. V and J are TRGV11 and TRGJ1 or TRGJ2. TRGV11 qualifies as an ORF whose function is uncertain. The length of the CDR3 is 18 residues. The DNA for the CDR3 is TGTGCCCGCTGGATTAGGGCCCAAACGTGGCGTTATTATTATAAGAAACTCTTT. Its translation is CARWIRAQTWRYYYKKLF.

The rearrangement uses TRGV10 and TRGJP1. TRGV10 is known as an ORF, though its function is uncertain. V lost 13 bases and J lost 7; bases outside the gene matches: 10. CDR3 length: 12 amino acids. For the CDR3, the DNA is TGTGCTGACGGATTCCTTGGTTGGTTCAAGATATTT. It encodes CADGFLGWFKIF.

Turning to this clone: The same CDR3 can be traced to other DNA sequences in this sample. J is TRGJP1 and V is TRGV10. TRGV10 is noted as an ORF with a role that remains uncertain. CDR3 length: 12 residues. V lost 13 bases to trimming and J lost 14 bases; unmatched junction nucleotides: 17. The CDR3 region has the DNA TGTGCTGACGGATTCTTGGTTGGTTTCAAGATATTT. Translating it yields CADGFLVGFKIF.

CDR3: CAAWDLNTGWFKIF. For the CDR3, the DNA is TGTGCTGCGTGGGATTTGAACACTGGTTGGTTCAAGATATTT. The chain combines TRGV10 with TRGJP1. TRGV10 is reported as an ORF; its role is uncertain. The trim removed 8 bases at V and 4 bases at J, leaving 8 bases unmatched. This CDR3 is 14 amino acids long.